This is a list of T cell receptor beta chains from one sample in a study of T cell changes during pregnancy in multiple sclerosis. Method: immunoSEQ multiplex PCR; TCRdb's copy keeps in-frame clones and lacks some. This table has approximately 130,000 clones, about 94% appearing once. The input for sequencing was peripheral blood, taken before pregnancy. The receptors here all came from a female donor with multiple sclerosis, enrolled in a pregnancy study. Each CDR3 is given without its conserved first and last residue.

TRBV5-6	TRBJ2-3	ASSLVAGGRTDTQY
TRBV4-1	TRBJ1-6	ASSQETGVISPLH
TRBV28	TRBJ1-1	ASSLLRNTEAF
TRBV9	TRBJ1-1	ASREGSGNTEAF
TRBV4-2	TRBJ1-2	ASSSAGVQGYT
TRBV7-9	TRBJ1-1	ASSLAQQGNTEAF
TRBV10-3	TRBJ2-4	AISAGRVAKNIQY
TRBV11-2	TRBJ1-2	ASSPWTGANYGYT
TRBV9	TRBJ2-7	ASSVSLQGHEQY
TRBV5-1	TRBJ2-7	ASSLYSQASRSSYEQY